Listed below are T cell receptor beta chains from one sample, sequenced in a study of HIV-infected children after antiretroviral therapy interruption. In TCRdb, the 3' RACE reads were re-called with MiXCR into one record per CDR3 protein. Altogether roughly 16,000 distinct CDR3 sequences are present, about 3.7% being singletons, with the ten largest covering about 4.9%. The sequencing here drew on CD45RA+ CD4+ T cells from PBMCs, taken from a donor given antiretroviral therapy, either interrupted or continuous. The receptor source for this set is a child between 2 and 17 years old with HIV. Each CDR3 is given with its conserved first and last residue. Each record gives: V gene, CDR3 protein.

V: TRBV6-6
CDR3: CASTLSYNSPLHF

V: TRBV7-2
CDR3: CASSLASDEQFF

V: TRBV5-1
CDR3: CASSAAGLREKLFF

V: TRBV28
CDR3: CASSFPGRNQPQHF

V: TRBV12-3/TRBV12-4
CDR3: CASQTSERTGELFF

V: TRBV20-1
CDR3: CSARDPGTSDTQYF

V: TRBV19
CDR3: CASSISMTGAPQHF

V: TRBV7-2
CDR3: CASSALAGGPGEQFF

V: TRBV2
CDR3: CASTVSRGENQPQHF

V: TRBV28
CDR3: CASSKERPGAEQYF

V: TRBV23-1
CDR3: CASRAGDEQYF

V: TRBV9
CDR3: CASSVGAGGGTDTQYF

V: TRBV20-1
CDR3: CSARVNLKAFF

V: TRBV29-1
CDR3: CSEQANTGELFF

V: TRBV28
CDR3: CASFHRGDTQYF

V: TRBV20-1
CDR3: CSARGPTNEQFF

V: TRBV5-1
CDR3: CASSPGQYQETQYF

V: TRBV19
CDR3: CASSIEDRGNYEQYF

V: TRBV5-6
CDR3: CASSPQDREPLHF

V: TRBV12-5
CDR3: CASGQDWAAGAFF

V: TRBV18
CDR3: CASSKGTGNTEAFF

V: TRBV12-5
CDR3: CASGLPTGLFNEQFF

V: TRBV20-1
CDR3: CSATLAGVKTQYF

V: TRBV7-2
CDR3: CASSLGTGQSSPLHF